Listed below are T cell receptor beta chains from one sample, sequenced in a study of shared T cell receptors in the human thymus. The protocol was immunoSEQ multiplex PCR, while the TCRdb copy is restricted to in-frame clones and leaves out a portion. The sample has about 380,000 clones; around 93% are singletons. Sequencing was performed on thymocytes. Receptor source: a human donor. CDR3s include the opening cysteine and the closing phenylalanine or tryptophan. Each record gives: J gene, CDR3 length, D gene, clone size, V gene, CDR3 protein, CDR3 DNA. The D gene is left open where the match is weak. Only part of the rows carry a size: once, few, many, or a class if the clone is expanded.

>TRBJ2-5|16|.|.|TRBV6-5
CASSYSKAGWPETQYF
TGTGCCAGCAGTTACTCTAAAGCGGGTTGGCCGGAGACCCAGTACTTC
>TRBJ2-3|18|TRBD1|few|TRBV19
CASSSKAASTGGTDTQYF
TGTGCCAGTAGTAGTAAGGCGGCTAGCACAGGGGGCACAGATACGCAGTATTTT
>TRBJ2-1|15|.|.|TRBV25-1
CASSEMQGLYNEQFF
TGTGCCAGCAGTGAAATGCAGGGATTATACAATGAGCAGTTCTTC
>TRBJ2-7|16|.|.|TRBV5-4
CASSLGAGGSSYEQYF
TGTGCCAGCAGCTTGGGGGCGGGCGGAAGCTCCTACGAGCAGTACTTC
>TRBJ2-1|12|TRBD1|.|TRBV10-2
CAPSQEGGKQFF
TGCGCTCCCTCTCAAGAAGGGGGCAAGCAGTTCTTC
>TRBJ2-7|17|TRBD1|.|TRBV19
CASSIGPLDRGRGEQYF
TGTGCCAGTAGTATAGGGCCCCTGGACAGGGGGCGCGGCGAGCAGTACTTC
>TRBJ2-1|16|TRBD2|.|TRBV9
CASSPRTSGIDDEQFF
TGTGCCAGCAGCCCGCGGACTAGCGGGATCGACGATGAGCAGTTCTTC
>TRBJ2-3|16|.|.|TRBV4-3
CASSQILERMPDTQYF
TGCGCCAGCAGCCAAATCCTAGAGAGGATGCCAGATACGCAGTATTTT
>TRBJ1-2|14|TRBD1|.|TRBV6-5
CASRSNRDRHGYTF
TGTGCCAGCAGGTCGAACCGGGACAGGCATGGCTACACCTTC
>TRBJ2-3|15|TRBD1|once|TRBV14
CASSQVQGATDTQYF
TGTGCCAGCAGCCAAGTTCAGGGGGCCACAGATACGCAGTATTTT
>TRBJ1-4|15|.|once|TRBV5-1
CASSCWDPYNEKLFF
TGCGCCAGCAGCTGCTGGGATCCTTATAATGAAAAACTGTTTTTT
>TRBJ2-1|15|.|.|TRBV28
CASSGASGSYNEQFF
TGTGCCAGCAGTGGTGCATCGGGCTCCTACAATGAGCAGTTCTTC
>TRBJ2-3|15|.|once|TRBV27
CASILHGGSTDTQYF
TGTGCCAGCATCCTACATGGGGGTAGCACAGATACGCAGTATTTT
>TRBJ1-1|16|.|.|TRBV14
CASSQEALGGNTEAFF
TGTGCCAGCAGCCAAGAGGCCCTGGGGGGGAACACTGAAGCTTTCTTT
>TRBJ2-1|16|.|.|TRBV4-2
CASSPSAGSPYNEQFF
TGTGCCAGCAGCCCTTCCGCGGGGAGCCCCTACAATGAGCAGTTCTTC
>TRBJ2-1|16|.|.|TRBV21-1
CASSKTGLAGPHEQFF
TGTGCCAGCAGCAAAACGGGACTAGCGGGACCCCATGAGCAGTTCTTC
>TRBJ1-2|17|TRBD1|.|TRBV15
CATSRESGQEVTYGYTF
TGTGCCACCAGCAGAGAGTCGGGACAGGAGGTTACCTATGGTTACACCTTC
>TRBJ2-5|14|TRBD1|.|TRBV5-1
CASSLPRQGDREYF
TGCGCCAGCAGCTTGCCTCGACAGGGTGACAGGGAGTACTTC
>TRBJ2-5|17|.|.|TRBV7-6
CASSNIRRGTTQETQYF
TGTGCCAGCAGCAATATCCGCAGGGGAACCACGCAGGAGACCCAGTACTTC
>TRBJ1-1|15|TRBD1|.|TRBV14
CASSQGTGHGTEAFF
TGTGCCAGCAGCCAAGGGACAGGGCACGGGACTGAAGCTTTCTTT
>TRBJ1-1|16|TRBD1|.|TRBV12-5
CASGLAGTGANTEAFF
TGTGCTAGTGGTTTGGCCGGGACAGGGGCGAACACTGAAGCTTTCTTT
>TRBJ2-4|21|.|.|TRBV7-3
CASSSFLFRVTQLLAKNIQYF
TGTGCCAGCAGCTCTTTCCTTTTCAGGGTCACCCAGCTGCTAGCCAAAAACATTCAGTACTTC
>TRBJ2-1|21|.|.|TRBV12-1
CASKLKLASGRQSTGYNEQFF
TGTGCCAGCAAGTTAAAGTTGGCTAGCGGGAGACAATCCACGGGCTACAATGAGCAGTTCTTC
>TRBJ2-3|14|TRBD1|.|TRBV6-5
CASRARGPTDTQYF
TGTGCCAGCAGGGCGAGGGGGCCAACAGATACGCAGTATTTT
>TRBJ2-1|13|.|.|TRBV18
CASFPHAGAEQFF
TGTGCCAGCTTTCCCCACGCGGGGGCTGAGCAGTTCTTC
>TRBJ1-3|17|TRBD1|.|TRBV5-6
CASSLVGTGSSGNTIYF
TGTGCCAGCAGCTTGGTTGGGACAGGGAGCTCTGGAAACACCATATATTTT
>TRBJ2-2|13|.|.|TRBV18
CASSPKGSGELFF
TGTGCCAGCTCACCGAAGGGGTCCGGGGAGCTGTTTTTT
>TRBJ1-5|17|.|.|TRBV7-9
CASSSHFTGKIQQPQHF
TGTGCCAGCAGCAGTCATTTTACAGGGAAGATCCAACAGCCCCAGCATTTT
>TRBJ2-5|15|TRBD2|.|TRBV11-2
CASRSIAGEGETQYF
TGTGCCAGCAGATCCATAGCGGGAGAAGGGGAGACCCAGTACTTC
>TRBJ1-5|16|TRBD1|once|TRBV9
CASSVGPRGLGQPQHF
TGTGCCAGCAGCGTAGGTCCCAGGGGGCTGGGTCAGCCCCAGCATTTT
>TRBJ1-4|16|.|.|TRBV11-2
CASSPRQARGNEKLFF
TGTGCCAGCAGCCCCCGACAGGCGCGGGGTAATGAAAAACTGTTTTTT
>TRBJ2-2|15|.|.|TRBV7-6
CASSHGQKPPGELFF
TGTGCCAGCAGCCACGGACAGAAACCCCCCGGGGAGCTGTTTTTT
>TRBJ2-5|14|.|.|TRBV19
CASSRTEPQETQYF
TGTGCCAGTAGTAGGACGGAACCCCAAGAGACCCAGTACTTC
>TRBJ2-3|16|.|.|TRBV10-2
CASSDRRTPSTDTQYF
TGCGCCAGCAGTGATAGGAGGACTCCTAGCACAGATACGCAGTATTTT
>TRBJ2-3|16|TRBD1|.|TRBV6-6
CASSYPRGRGLDTQYF
TGTGCCAGCAGTTACCCCAGGGGGCGAGGACTAGATACGCAGTATTTT
>TRBJ2-1|17|TRBD2|.|TRBV7-2
CASSLGLAGEVCNEQFF
TGTGCCAGCAGCTTAGGACTAGCGGGAGAGGTCTGCAATGAGCAGTTCTTC
>TRBJ1-1|13|TRBD1|.|TRBV6-6
CASLDRVPSEAFF
TGTGCCAGCCTGGACAGGGTACCTTCTGAAGCTTTCTTT
>TRBJ2-5|16|TRBD1|once|TRBV6-5
CASSYSGRGSQETQYF
TGTGCCAGCAGTTACTCGGGCAGGGGGTCTCAAGAGACCCAGTACTTC
>TRBJ1-4|13|.|.|TRBV28
CASTTDINEKLFF
TGTGCCAGCACCACAGACATTAATGAAAAACTGTTTTTT
>TRBJ2-7|13|.|few|TRBV28
CASSLGPAYEQYF
TGTGCCAGCAGTTTGGGGCCCGCCTACGAGCAGTACTTC
>TRBJ1-5|17|.|.|TRBV19
CASSFGPRGFSNQPQHF
TGTGCCAGTAGTTTCGGGCCCCGGGGGTTTAGCAATCAGCCCCAGCATTTT
>TRBJ2-3|15|.|.|TRBV11-1
CASSLMAPLTDTQYF
TGTGCCAGCAGCTTAATGGCCCCTCTCACAGATACGCAGTATTTT
>TRBJ2-1|16|.|.|TRBV5-1
CASSPAPGTGDNEQFF
TGCGCCAGCAGCCCCGCTCCGGGGACTGGGGACAATGAGCAGTTCTTC
>TRBJ1-2|13|.|once|TRBV7-6
CASSKQGPGGYTF
TGTGCCAGCAGCAAACAGGGTCCCGGGGGCTACACCTTC
>TRBJ2-3|16|TRBD2|.|TRBV5-4
CASSLSVAGVKDTQYF
TGTGCCAGCAGCCTCAGCGTAGCGGGAGTTAAAGATACGCAGTATTTT